This TCR beta chain was recorded in a study of blood T cells in healthy people across ages. The wider study: Per two T cells, template switching captured roughly one barcoded beta molecule.

CDR1 is SEHNR and CDR2 is FQNEAQ in the germline V gene (reference sequence). V gave up 2 bases and J gave up 9 bases; unmatched junction bases: 4. This CDR3 region has 14 residues. The second PCR ran roughly 7 to 12 cycles with a sample-barcoded 5' primer and J-beta primers. A template-switch adaptor that had 12 random nucleotides put a tag on each cDNA molecule. MiXCR was run by TCRdb on the 5' RACE reads, yielding one entry per CDR3 protein. The table has 1 million or so distinct CDR3 sequences, 40% to 55% seen once. The TCR comes from a woman aged 55 to 70 in good health. The genes are TRBV7-9 and TRBJ2-1; 10 bases align to TRBD2. Sequenced sample: blood. The CDR3: CASSLLSGRGEQFF. CDR3 in DNA: TGTGCCAGCAGCTTACTGAGCGGGAGGGGTGAGCAGTTCTTC.